These T cell receptor beta chains were read from a single sample in a study of sequential checkpoint blockade in melanoma. Method: immunoSEQ multiplex PCR; TCRdb's copy keeps in-frame clones and lacks some. The sample lists some 16,000 clones; 85% to 95% were seen once. Sequenced here: CD8+ T cells sorted from blood (inferred from file names), sampled from a patient given nivolumab and ipilimumab in sequence. These receptors came from a human donor with melanoma. Each CDR3 is given with its conserved first and last residue.

V gene	CDR3 length	J gene	CDR3 protein
TRBV9	13	TRBJ2-7	CASSVEVTGGQYF
TRBV5-4	15	TRBJ2-1	CASSLGLAGGNEQFF
TRBV4-2	16	TRBJ1-3	CASSQDFGGTGNTIYF
TRBV7-9	14	TRBJ1-2	CASSPVYIRYGYTF
TRBV27	14	TRBJ2-7	CASSRPGTGDEQYF
TRBV19	15	TRBJ2-7	CASSPGTGGTYEQYF
TRBV28	15	TRBJ1-2	CASSLWRDRINGYTF
TRBV4-1	13	TRBJ1-5	CASSQGSNQPQHF
TRBV7-9	15	TRBJ2-1	CASSPQGAYYNEQFF
TRBV9	14	TRBJ2-7	CASSVGGSAYEQYF
TRBV6-5	14	TRBJ2-7	CASSPGQGAYEQYF
TRBV11-3	15	TRBJ1-1	CASSLGAGMNTEAFF
TRBV15	14	TRBJ1-5	CATSPGRAHQPQHF
TRBV2	16	TRBJ1-2	CASSMHRGQDNYGYTF
TRBV19	13	TRBJ2-7	CATSPWDSYEQYF
TRBV28	17	TRBJ1-2	CASTTDDDRGRLDGYTF
TRBV19	14	TRBJ1-1	CASSFGPGGTEAFF
TRBV27	17	TRBJ2-7	CASSLSPGTGRSYEQYF
TRBV7-9	18	TRBJ1-1	CASSGLPTDRPLNTEAFF
TRBV28	14	TRBJ1-1	CASSYSPSSTEAFF
TRBV7-6	15	TRBJ1-5	CASSLAAQGTQPQHF
TRBV20-1	11	TRBJ1-1	CSASFRAEAFF
TRBV27	15	TRBJ2-1	CASSLDSPVPNEQFF
TRBV5-1	14	TRBJ1-4	CASRQGFEEEKLFF
TRBV27	11	TRBJ2-7	CASYRDYEQYF
TRBV7-8	16	TRBJ1-2	CASSQTGTGIFYGYTF
TRBV11-1	17	TRBJ1-6	CASSFDRAPSYNSPLHF
TRBV15	18	TRBJ2-6	CATSRAIGVYSGANVLTF
TRBV19	12	TRBJ1-1	CASSGQGAEAFF
TRBV7-5	18	TRBJ1-5	CARSFKRGQLSPNQPQHF
TRBV30	15	TRBJ2-7	CAWSPEGGHTYEQYF
TRBV29-1	12	TRBJ1-2	CSVLRGTYGYTF
TRBV5-5	12	TRBJ2-7	CASSLVGAEQYF
TRBV13	15	TRBJ2-7	CASSLWRLKPYEQYF
TRBV5-6	13	TRBJ1-5	CASSFQSNQPQHF
TRBV2	15	TRBJ1-5	CASKRDRAGNQPQHF
TRBV28	16	TRBJ1-2	CASSPLGQVKTYGYTF
TRBV27	13	TRBJ2-7	CASSLTGGLEQYF
TRBV28	14	TRBJ1-2	CASSRGTGWEGYTF
TRBV4-1	14	TRBJ1-2	CASSHSGHNYGYTF
TRBV5-1	14	TRBJ2-7	CASSLGTSGYEQYF
TRBV15	16	TRBJ1-5	CATSRDRDPHNQPQHF
TRBV14	13	TRBJ2-7	CASQSLADYEQYF
TRBV7-3	15	TRBJ1-4	CASSLTGGRSEKLFF
TRBV19	12	TRBJ1-2	CASSSGWYGYTF
TRBV19	18	TRBJ1-5	CASSIDFGESRSNQPQHF
TRBV18	13	TRBJ2-7	CASSHSESYEQYF
TRBV19	13	TRBJ1-5	CASSILGYQPQHF
TRBV7-2	15	TRBJ1-1	CASSSDTPLNTEAFF